This is a list of T cell receptor beta chains from one sample in a study of Graves' ophthalmopathy and Graves' hyperthyroidism. TCRdb analysed the multiplex PCR reads with MiXCR anew, one entry per CDR3 protein. The sample lists 400,000 or so distinct CDR3 sequences; roughly 14% were seen once. Sequencing used peripheral blood. The receptor set was obtained from a woman aged 18-29 years with stable Graves' hyperthyroidism. CDR3s include the opening cysteine and the closing phenylalanine or tryptophan.

cdr3_aa cdr3_length j_call v_call
CARDTEAFF 9 TRBJ1-1 TRBV19
CASTPVGVWNSPLHF 15 TRBJ1-6 TRBV6-2/TRBV6-3
CASSTQGGELFF 12 TRBJ2-2 TRBV9
CASSFKGRDGYTF 13 TRBJ1-2 TRBV7-9
CASSPPMDRGRFYGYTF 17 TRBJ1-2 TRBV27
CASSLAGGVTEAFF 14 TRBJ1-1 TRBV5-1
CASTRQAQDTGELFF 15 TRBJ2-2 TRBV2
CASSYRQGANTIYF 14 TRBJ1-3 TRBV6-5
CASSQINLGNQPQHF 15 TRBJ1-5 TRBV4-1
CASSLGSTLLYGYTF 15 TRBJ1-2 TRBV7-9
CASIILGVYYGYTF 14 TRBJ1-2 TRBV7-3
CASSYSGLAGAEQYF 15 TRBJ2-7 TRBV6-5
CASSLKGQGNEQYF 14 TRBJ2-7 TRBV12-3/TRBV12-4
CTSSAQGGYEQYF 13 TRBJ2-7 TRBV3-1
CASSILRVNTEAFF 14 TRBJ1-1 TRBV19
CASSLGTGLNQPQHF 15 TRBJ1-5 TRBV6-1
CATSSGAVVNQPQHF 15 TRBJ1-5 TRBV15
CASSQPTGSNTEAFF 15 TRBJ1-1 TRBV4-1
CASSFKGRLETGELFF 16 TRBJ2-2 TRBV7-8
CASSPQGSNQPQHF 14 TRBJ1-5 TRBV18